This TCR beta chain came from a study of long-term antiretroviral therapy in people with HIV. Whole-study findings and limits: Information on adherence to ART, viral resistance or therapy changes was unavailable. Clones showing expansion before ART dominated the repertoire at all time points.

The CDR3 runs to 15 residues. V lost 3 bases, J lost 4 bases, and 6 bases stayed unmatched. Per germline, CDR1 LNHDA and CDR2 SQIVND (reference sequence). Regarding this clone: Its specificity is unknown.

The immunoSEQ assay was v3.0, run at survey level. Sequencing used immunoSEQ multiplex PCR; TCRdb keeps in-frame clones, though not all of them. The sample has approximately 34,000 clones; roughly 87% are singletons. The chain employs TRBV19 and TRBJ2-1; TRBD1 matches 7 bases. The clonotype originates from a man aged 18 to 35 with HIV. This specimen consisted of unsorted PBMCs, obtained 1 year after starting antiretroviral therapy. The CDR3 reads CASSMRDRLYNEQFF. As DNA, the CDR3 is TGTGCCAGTAGTATGAGGGACAGACTTTACAATGAGCAGTTCTTC.